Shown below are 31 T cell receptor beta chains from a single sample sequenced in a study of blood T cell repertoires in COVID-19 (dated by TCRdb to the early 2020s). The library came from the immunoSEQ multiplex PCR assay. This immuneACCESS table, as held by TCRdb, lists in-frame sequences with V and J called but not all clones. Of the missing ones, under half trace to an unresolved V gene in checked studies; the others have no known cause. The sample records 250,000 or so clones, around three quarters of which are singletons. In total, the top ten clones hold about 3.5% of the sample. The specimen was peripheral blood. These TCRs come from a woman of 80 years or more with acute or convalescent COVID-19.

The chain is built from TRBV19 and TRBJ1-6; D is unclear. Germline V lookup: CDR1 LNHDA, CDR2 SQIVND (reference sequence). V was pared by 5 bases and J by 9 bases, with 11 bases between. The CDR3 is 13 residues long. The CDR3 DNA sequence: TGTGCCAGTAGTGACTCGTACACTTCACCCCTCCACTTT. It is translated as CASSDSYTSPLHF. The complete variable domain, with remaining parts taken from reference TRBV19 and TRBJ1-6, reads DGGITQSPKYLFRKEGQNVTLSCEQNLNHDAMYWYRQDPGQGLRLIYYSQIVNDFQKGDIAEGYSVSREKKESFPLTVTSAQKNPTAFYLCASSDSYTSPLHFGNGTRLTVT.

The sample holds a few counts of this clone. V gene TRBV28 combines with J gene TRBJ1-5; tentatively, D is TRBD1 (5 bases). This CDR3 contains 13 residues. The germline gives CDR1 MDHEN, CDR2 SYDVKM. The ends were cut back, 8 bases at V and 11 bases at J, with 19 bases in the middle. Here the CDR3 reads CASEDISTSSQHF. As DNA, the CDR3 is TGTGCCAGCGAGGACATATCCACATCCTCCCAGCATTTT.

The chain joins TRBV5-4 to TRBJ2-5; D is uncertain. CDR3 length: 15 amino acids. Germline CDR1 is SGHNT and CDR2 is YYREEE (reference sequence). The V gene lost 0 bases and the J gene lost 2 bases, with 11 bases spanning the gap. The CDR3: CASSLDFRGQETQYF. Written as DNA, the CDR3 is TGTGCCAGCAGCTTGGATTTTCGCGGTCAAGAGACCCAGTACTTC.

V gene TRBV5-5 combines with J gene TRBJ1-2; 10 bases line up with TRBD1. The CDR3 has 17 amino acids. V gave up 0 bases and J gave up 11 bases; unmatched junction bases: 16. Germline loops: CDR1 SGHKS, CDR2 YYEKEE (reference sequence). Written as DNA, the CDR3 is TGTGCCAGCAGCTTGGTCAGTCCGGGACAGGGGCAAGAACGGTACACCTTC. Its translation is CASSLVSPGQGQERYTF.

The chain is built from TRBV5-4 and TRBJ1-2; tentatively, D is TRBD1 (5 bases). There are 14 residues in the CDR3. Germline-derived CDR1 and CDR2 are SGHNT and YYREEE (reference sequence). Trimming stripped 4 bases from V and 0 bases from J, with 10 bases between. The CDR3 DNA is TGTGCCAGCAGCCCCCAGACAGCTAACTATGGCTACACCTTC. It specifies CASSPQTANYGYTF.

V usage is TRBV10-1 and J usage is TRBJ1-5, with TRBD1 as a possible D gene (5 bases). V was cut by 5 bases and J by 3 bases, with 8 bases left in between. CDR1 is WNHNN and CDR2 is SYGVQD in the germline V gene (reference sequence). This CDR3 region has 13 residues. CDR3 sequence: CASSKGVNQPQHF. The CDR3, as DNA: TGCGCCAGCAGTAAAGGGGTCAATCAGCCCCAGCATTTT.

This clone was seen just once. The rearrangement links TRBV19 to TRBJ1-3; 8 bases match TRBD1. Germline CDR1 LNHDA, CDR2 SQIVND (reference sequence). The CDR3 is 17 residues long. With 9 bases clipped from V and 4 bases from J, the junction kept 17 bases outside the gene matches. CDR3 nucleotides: TGTGCCAGCCGCGGGGGTCTCAGACAGGGGCTCGGAAACACCATATATTTT. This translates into CASRGGLRQGLGNTIYF.

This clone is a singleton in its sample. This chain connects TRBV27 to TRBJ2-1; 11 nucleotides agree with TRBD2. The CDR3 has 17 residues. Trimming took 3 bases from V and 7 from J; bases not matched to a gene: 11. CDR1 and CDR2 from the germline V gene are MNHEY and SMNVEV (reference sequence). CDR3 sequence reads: CASSFFSGRAGENEQFF. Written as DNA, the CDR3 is TGTGCCAGCAGTTTTTTTAGCGGGAGGGCTGGAGAAAATGAGCAGTTCTTC.

DNA of the CDR3: TGTGCCAGTAGTATTCAGCCGGCAGGGGCGGCCCAGAAGCCCCAGCATTTT. Protein sequence: CASSIQPAGAAQKPQHF. The rearrangement joins TRBV19 to TRBJ1-5; TRBD1 is a possible D gene (6 bases). V gave up 3 bases and J gave up 8 bases, with 23 bases separating them. The CDR3 is 17 residues long. Germline V gene lookup returns CDR1 LNHDA and CDR2 SQIVND (reference sequence).

Here the CDR3 DNA reads TGTGCCAGCAGTTCCCACTACGAGCAGTACTTC. Translation: CASSSHYEQYF. The chain links TRBV27 to TRBJ2-7; D gene uncertain. V lost 4 bases, J lost 3 bases, and 4 bases lay in between. The length of the CDR3 is 11 residues. Germline V gives CDR1 MNHEY, CDR2 SMNVEV (reference sequence).

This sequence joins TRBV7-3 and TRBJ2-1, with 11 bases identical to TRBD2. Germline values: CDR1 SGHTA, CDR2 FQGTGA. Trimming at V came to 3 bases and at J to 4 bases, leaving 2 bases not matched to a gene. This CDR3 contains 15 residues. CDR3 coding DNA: TGTGCCAGCAGCTTGCGACTAGCGGGGTACAATGAGCAGTTCTTC. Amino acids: CASSLRLAGYNEQFF.

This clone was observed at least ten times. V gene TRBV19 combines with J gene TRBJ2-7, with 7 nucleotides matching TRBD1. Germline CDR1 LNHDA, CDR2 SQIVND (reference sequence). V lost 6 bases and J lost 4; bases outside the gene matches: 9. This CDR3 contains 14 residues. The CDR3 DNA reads TGTGCCAGTAGCCTAATGACAGGGAGTTACGAGCAGTACTTC. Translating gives CASSLMTGSYEQYF.

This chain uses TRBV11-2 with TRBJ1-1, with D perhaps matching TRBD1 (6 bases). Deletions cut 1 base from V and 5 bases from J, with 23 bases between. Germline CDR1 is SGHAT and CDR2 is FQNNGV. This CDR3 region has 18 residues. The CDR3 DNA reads TGTGCCAGCAGCTTAGTGTTCGGCTCCAGGGGTTTAGTTACTGAAGCTTTCTTT. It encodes CASSLVFGSRGLVTEAFF.

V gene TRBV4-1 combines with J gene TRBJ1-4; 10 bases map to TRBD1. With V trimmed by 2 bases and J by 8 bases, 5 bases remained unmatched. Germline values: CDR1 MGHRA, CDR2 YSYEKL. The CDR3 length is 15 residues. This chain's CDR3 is CASSQWDRGKEKLFF. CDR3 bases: TGCGCCAGCAGCCAATGGGACAGGGGAAAGGAAAAACTGTTTTTT.

CDR3 DNA: TGTGCCAGCAGTGAAGCGCTGGGCAGGGGACAAGAGACCCAGTACTTC. Its protein product is CASSEALGRGQETQYF. The V and J genes are TRBV6-1 and TRBJ2-5; maybe TRBD1 (6 bases). With 0 bases removed from V and 2 bases from J, the gap between germline ends came to 13 bases. The CDR3 is made up of 16 amino acids. The V gene's germline CDR1 is MNHNS and CDR2 SASEGT.

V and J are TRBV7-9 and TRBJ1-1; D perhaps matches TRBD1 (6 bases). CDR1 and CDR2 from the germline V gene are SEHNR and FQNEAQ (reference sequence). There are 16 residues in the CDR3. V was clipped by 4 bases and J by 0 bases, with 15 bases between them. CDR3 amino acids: CASSSGQGSMNTEAFF. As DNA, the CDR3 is TGTGCCAGCAGCTCAGGGCAGGGGTCGATGAACACTGAAGCTTTCTTT. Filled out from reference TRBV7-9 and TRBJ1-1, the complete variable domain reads DTGVSQNPRHKITKRGQNVTFRCDPISEHNRLYWYRQTLGQGPEFLTYFQNEAQLEKSRLLSDRFSAERPKGSFSTLEIQRTEQGDSAMYLCASSSGQGSMNTEAFFGQGTRLTVV.

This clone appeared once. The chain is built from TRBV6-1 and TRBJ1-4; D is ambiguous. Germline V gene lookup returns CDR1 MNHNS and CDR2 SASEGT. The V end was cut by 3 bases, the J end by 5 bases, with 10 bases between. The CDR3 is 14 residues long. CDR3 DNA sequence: TGTGCCAGCAGTGAGGGCAGACGGAATGAAAAACTGTTTTTT. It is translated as CASSEGRRNEKLFF.

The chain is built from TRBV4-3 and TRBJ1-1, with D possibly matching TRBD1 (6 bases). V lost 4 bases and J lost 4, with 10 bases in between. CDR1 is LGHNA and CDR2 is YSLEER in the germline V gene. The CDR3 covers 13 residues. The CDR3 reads CASSLRGITEAFF. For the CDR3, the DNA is TGCGCCAGCAGCCTCAGGGGAATCACTGAAGCTTTCTTT.

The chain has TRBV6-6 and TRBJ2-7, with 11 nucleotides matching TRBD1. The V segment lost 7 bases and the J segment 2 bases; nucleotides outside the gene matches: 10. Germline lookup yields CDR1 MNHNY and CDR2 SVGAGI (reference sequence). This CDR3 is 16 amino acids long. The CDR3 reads CASTPPPGQGAYEQYF. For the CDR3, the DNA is TGTGCCAGCACTCCCCCACCGGGACAGGGGGCCTACGAGCAGTACTTC.

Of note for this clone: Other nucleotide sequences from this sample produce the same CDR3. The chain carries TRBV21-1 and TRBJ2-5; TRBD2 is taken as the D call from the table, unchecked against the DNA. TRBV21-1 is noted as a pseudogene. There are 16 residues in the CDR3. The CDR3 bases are TGTGCCAGCAGCAAAAAGGAGTTCACGGTTCGAGAGACTCAGTACTTC. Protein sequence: CASSKKEFTVRETQYF.

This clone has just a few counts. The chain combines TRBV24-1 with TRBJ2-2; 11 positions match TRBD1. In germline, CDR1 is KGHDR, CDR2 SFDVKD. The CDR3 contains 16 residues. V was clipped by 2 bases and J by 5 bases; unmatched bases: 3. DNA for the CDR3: TGTGCCACCAGTGATTCCGGGACAGGGGGAACCGGGGAGCTGTTTTTT. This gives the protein CATSDSGTGGTGELFF.

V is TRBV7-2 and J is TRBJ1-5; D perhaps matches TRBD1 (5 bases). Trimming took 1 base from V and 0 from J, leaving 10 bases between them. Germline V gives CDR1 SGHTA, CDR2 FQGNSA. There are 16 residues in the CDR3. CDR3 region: CASSLGQGGSNQPQHF. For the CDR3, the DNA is TGTGCCAGCAGCTTAGGCCAGGGTGGTAGCAATCAGCCCCAGCATTTT.

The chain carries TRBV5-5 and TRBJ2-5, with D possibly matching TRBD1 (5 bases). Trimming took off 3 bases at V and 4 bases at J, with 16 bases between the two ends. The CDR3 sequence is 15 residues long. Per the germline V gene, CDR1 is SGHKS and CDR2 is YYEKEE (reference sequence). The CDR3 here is CASSWSPLRGETQYF. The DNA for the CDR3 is TGTGCCAGCAGCTGGTCTCCACTTAGGGGAGAGACCCAGTACTTC. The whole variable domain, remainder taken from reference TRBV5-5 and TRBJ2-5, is DAGVTQSPTHLIKTRGQQVTLRCSPISGHKSVSWYQQVLGQGPQFIFQYYEKEERGRGNFPDRFSARQFPNYSSELNVNALLLGDSALYLCASSWSPLRGETQYFGPGTRLLVL.

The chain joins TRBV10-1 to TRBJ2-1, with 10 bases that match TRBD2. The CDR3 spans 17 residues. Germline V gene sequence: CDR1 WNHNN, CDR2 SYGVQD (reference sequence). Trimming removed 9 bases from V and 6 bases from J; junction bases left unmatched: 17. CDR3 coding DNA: TGCGCCAGTCCTGCTGATGAGCTAGCGGGAGCCTTCAATGAGCAGTTCTTC. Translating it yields CASPADELAGAFNEQFF.

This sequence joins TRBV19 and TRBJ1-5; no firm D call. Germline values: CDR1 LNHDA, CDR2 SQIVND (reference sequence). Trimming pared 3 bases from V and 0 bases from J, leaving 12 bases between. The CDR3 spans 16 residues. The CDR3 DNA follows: TGTGCCAGTAGTATTGGGCCCATAGGTAGCAATCAGCCCCAGCATTTT. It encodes CASSIGPIGSNQPQHF.

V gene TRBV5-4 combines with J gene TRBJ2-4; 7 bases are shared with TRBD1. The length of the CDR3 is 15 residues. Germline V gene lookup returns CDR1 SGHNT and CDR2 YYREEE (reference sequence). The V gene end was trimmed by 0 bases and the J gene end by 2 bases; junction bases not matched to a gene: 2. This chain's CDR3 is CASSLDRGSKNIQYF. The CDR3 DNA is TGTGCCAGCAGCTTGGACAGGGGCTCCAAAAACATTCAGTACTTC.

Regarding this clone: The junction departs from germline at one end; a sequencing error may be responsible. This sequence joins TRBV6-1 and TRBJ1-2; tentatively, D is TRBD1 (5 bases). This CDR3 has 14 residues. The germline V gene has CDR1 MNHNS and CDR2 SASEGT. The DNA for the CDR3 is TGTGCCAGCAGCGAAGCCCCAGGGATTGGGGGCTACACCTTC. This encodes CASSEAPGIGGYTF.

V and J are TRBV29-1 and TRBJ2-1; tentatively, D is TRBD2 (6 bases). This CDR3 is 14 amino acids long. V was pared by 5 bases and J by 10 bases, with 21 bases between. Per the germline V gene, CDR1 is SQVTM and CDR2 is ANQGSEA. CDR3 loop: CSVSPGLGSGEQFF. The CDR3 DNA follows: TGCAGCGTTTCCCCGGGACTTGGCTCGGGCGAGCAGTTCTTC.

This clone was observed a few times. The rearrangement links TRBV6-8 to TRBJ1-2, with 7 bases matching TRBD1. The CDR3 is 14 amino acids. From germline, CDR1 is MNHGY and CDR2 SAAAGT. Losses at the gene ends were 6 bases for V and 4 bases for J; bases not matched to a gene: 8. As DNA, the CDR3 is TGTGCCAGCAGACACACAGGGGCCTTCTATGGCTACACCTTC. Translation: CASRHTGAFYGYTF.

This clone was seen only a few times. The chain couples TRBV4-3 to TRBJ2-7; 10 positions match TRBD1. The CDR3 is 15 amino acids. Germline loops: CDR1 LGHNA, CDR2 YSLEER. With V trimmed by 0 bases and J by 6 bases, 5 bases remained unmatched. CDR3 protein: CASSQDLGTGVEQYF. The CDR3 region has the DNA TGCGCCAGCAGCCAAGATCTGGGGACAGGGGTCGAGCAGTACTTC.

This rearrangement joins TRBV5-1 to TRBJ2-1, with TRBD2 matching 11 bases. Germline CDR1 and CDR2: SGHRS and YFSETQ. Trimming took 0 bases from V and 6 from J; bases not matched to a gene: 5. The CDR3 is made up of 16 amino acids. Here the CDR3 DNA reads TGCGCCAGCAGCTTGGTGCTAGCGGGAGGAGGCAATGAGCAGTTCTTC. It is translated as CASSLVLAGGGNEQFF.